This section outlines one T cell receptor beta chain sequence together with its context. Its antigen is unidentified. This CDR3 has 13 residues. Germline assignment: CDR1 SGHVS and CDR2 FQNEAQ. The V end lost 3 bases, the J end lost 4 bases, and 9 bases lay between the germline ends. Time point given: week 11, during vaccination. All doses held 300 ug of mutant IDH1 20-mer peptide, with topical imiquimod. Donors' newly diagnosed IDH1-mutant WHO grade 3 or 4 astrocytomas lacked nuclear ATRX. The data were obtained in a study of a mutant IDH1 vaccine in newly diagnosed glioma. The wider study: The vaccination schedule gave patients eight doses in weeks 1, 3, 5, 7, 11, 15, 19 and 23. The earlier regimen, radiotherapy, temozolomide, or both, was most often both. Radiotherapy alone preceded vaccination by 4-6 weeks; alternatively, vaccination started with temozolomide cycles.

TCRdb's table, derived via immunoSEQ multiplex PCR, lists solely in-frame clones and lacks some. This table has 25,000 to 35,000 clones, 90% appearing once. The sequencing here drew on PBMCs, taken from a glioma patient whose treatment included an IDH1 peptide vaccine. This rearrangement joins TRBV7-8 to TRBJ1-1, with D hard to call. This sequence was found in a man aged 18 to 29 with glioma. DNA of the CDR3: TGTGCCAGCAGCTTCCCGTTGCCCACTGAAGCTTTCTTT. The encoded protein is CASSFPLPTEAFF.